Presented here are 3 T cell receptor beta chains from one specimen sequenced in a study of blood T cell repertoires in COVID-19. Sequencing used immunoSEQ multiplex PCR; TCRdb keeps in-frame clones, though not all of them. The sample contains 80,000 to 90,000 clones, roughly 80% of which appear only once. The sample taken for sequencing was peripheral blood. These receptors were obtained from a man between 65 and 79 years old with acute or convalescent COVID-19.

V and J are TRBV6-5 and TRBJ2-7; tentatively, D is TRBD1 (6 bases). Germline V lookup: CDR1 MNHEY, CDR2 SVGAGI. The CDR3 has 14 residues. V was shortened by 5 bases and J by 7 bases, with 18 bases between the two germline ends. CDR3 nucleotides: TGTGCCAGCAGTCGAGCAGGGGAAGGGATTGAGCAGTACTTC. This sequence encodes CASSRAGEGIEQYF.

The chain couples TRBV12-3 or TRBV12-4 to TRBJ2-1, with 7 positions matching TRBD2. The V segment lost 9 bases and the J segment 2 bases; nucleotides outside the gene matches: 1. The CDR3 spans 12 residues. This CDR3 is CASGGAYNEQFF. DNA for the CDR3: TGTGCCAGTGGGGGGGCCTACAATGAGCAGTTCTTC.

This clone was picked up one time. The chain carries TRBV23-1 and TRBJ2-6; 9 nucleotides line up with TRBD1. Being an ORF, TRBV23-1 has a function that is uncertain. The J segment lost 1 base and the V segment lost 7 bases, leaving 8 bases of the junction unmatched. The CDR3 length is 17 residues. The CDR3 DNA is TGCGCCAGCATAACAGGGGGCGCAGGGTCTGGGGCCAACGTCCTGACTTTC. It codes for CASITGGAGSGANVLTF.